This passage covers 22 T cell receptor beta chains from one sample sequenced in a study of blood T cell repertoires in COVID-19. The method was immunoSEQ multiplex PCR; TCRdb's version includes in-frame clones alone and lacks a portion of them. Here the sample spans some 180,000 clones, 85% being singletons. Specimen: peripheral blood. These receptor sequences come from a woman aged 60-70 years with acute or convalescent COVID-19.

This clone has just one count. The genes are TRBV5-1 and TRBJ2-3; 15 bases agree with TRBD2. Germline V CDR1 and CDR2: SGHRS, YFSETQ. With V trimmed by 2 bases and J by 3 bases, 4 bases remained unmatched. The CDR3 is 17 residues long. The CDR3 loop reads CASSFGLAGGGTDTQYF. The CDR3 nucleotides read TGCGCCAGCAGCTTCGGACTAGCGGGAGGGGGAACAGATACGCAGTATTTT. Supplemented by reference TRBV5-1 and TRBJ2-3, the full variable domain reads KAGVTQTPRYLIKTRGQQVTLSCSPISGHRSVSWYQQTPGQGLQFLFEYFSETQRNKGNFPGRFSGRQFSNSRSEMNVSTLELGDSALYLCASSFGLAGGGTDTQYFGPGTRLTVL.

As DNA, the CDR3 is TGCAGCATCCTGCCGCCTTCGGACTACCTTGGTATAGAGACCCAGTACTTC. As protein: CSILPPSDYLGIETQYF. The chain joins TRBV29-1 to TRBJ2-5, with D possibly TRBD2 on 6 matching bases. Germline V gene lookup returns CDR1 SQVTM and CDR2 ANQGSEA. The CDR3 covers 17 residues. Between the trimmed V and J ends, which lost 8 bases and 4 bases, there was a span of 29 bases.

The CDR3 bases are TGTGCCAGCAGCTTAATCCCGTCGAACACTGAAGCTTTCTTT. It translates to CASSLIPSNTEAFF. The rearrangement joins TRBV11-3 to TRBJ1-1, with no clear D. V lost 2 bases, J lost 1 base, and 8 bases lay in between. Per germline, CDR1 SGHNT and CDR2 YENEEA. This CDR3 region has 14 residues.

This chain connects TRBV18 to TRBJ2-2, with D perhaps TRBD2 (6 bases). This CDR3 region has 17 residues. Germline V lookup: CDR1 KGHSH, CDR2 LQKENI. Trimming removed 4 bases at V and 4 bases at J, with 19 bases between. In DNA, the CDR3 is TGTGCCAGCTCACGTTCTGTTGGCGGGACTTTCACCGGGGAGCTGTTTTTT. Amino acids: CASSRSVGGTFTGELFF. Complete variable domain (other parts from reference TRBV18 and TRBJ2-2): NAGVMQNPRHLVRRRGQEARLRCSPMKGHSHVYWYRQLPEEGLKFMVYLQKENIIDESGMPKERFSAEFPKEGPSILRIQQVVRGDSAAYFCASSRSVGGTFTGELFFGEGSRLTVL.

This sequence joins TRBV2 and TRBJ2-2, with 11 bases identical to TRBD2. Germline V gene sequence: CDR1 SNHLY, CDR2 FYNNEI. The ends lost 4 bases at V and 4 bases at J; junction bases unmatched: 8. This CDR3 is 17 amino acids long. The DNA for the CDR3 is TGTGCCAGCAGTGTATCTAGCGGGAGGATTGGCACCGGGGAGCTGTTTTTT. This gives the protein CASSVSSGRIGTGELFF.

V gene TRBV28 combines with J gene TRBJ1-6, with TRBD1 matching 10 bases. The CDR3 extends over 14 amino acids. The germline V gene encodes CDR1 MDHEN and CDR2 SYDVKM. Germline trimming cut 4 bases from V and 9 bases from J; bases unmatched to any gene: 3. The CDR3 DNA reads as TGTGCCAGCAGTTCCCGGGACAGGGGTTCACCCCTCCACTTT. It translates to CASSSRDRGSPLHF.

The rearrangement links TRBV6-5 to TRBJ2-2; D is unresolved. Germline values: CDR1 MNHEY, CDR2 SVGAGI. With 8 bases removed from V and 4 bases from J, the gap between germline ends came to 8 bases. The CDR3 loop spans 12 amino acids. The CDR3 sequence is CASFGSTGELFF. The CDR3 bases are TGTGCCAGCTTTGGCAGCACCGGGGAGCTGTTTTTT.

CDR3 nucleotides: TGTGCCAGCAGCTTAGGGAGAGGAGGGCCCGCTCGGTGGACCACCATATATTTT. Encoded protein: CASSLGRGGPARWTTIYF. The chain joins TRBV11-3 to TRBJ1-3; D ambiguous. Germline V CDR1 and CDR2: SGHNT, YENEEA. Between the trimmed V and J ends, which lost 1 base and 9 bases, there was a span of 25 bases. This CDR3 is built from 18 residues.

For the CDR3, the DNA is TGTGCCAGCAGCACCCGGGGGGTTAATAATTCACCCCTCCACTTT. Translation gives CASSTRGVNNSPLHF. The chain links TRBV7-8 to TRBJ1-6; D may be TRBD1 (5 bases). V was trimmed by 5 bases and J by 5 bases, leaving 13 bases between them. This CDR3 contains 15 residues. Germline values: CDR1 SGHVS, CDR2 FQNEAQ.

This clone was seen only once. The chain carries TRBV19 and TRBJ1-4, with TRBD1 as a possible D gene (6 bases). The CDR3 length is 13 residues. V lost 5 bases to trimming and J lost 7 bases, with 11 bases between them. Germline CDR1 and CDR2: LNHDA and SQIVND (reference sequence). CDR3 sequence: CASSGTGLEKLFF. The DNA of the CDR3 is TGTGCCAGTAGTGGAACAGGGCTTGAAAAACTGTTTTTT.

The V and J genes are TRBV4-2 and TRBJ2-1; D is perhaps TRBD2 (6 bases). Germline assignment: CDR1 LGHNA and CDR2 YNFKEQ. V was clipped by 0 bases and J by 6 bases, with 12 bases between them. There are 15 residues in the CDR3. The CDR3 region has the DNA TGTGCCAGCAGCCAAGAGTCCCAGGGAGGCAATGAGCAGTTCTTC. Protein sequence: CASSQESQGGNEQFF.

This chain uses TRBV6-4 with TRBJ2-3, with 10 bases matching TRBD2. V shed 2 bases, J shed 3 bases, and the junction held 2 bases outside the gene matches. CDR1 and CDR2 from the germline V gene are MRHNA and SNTAGT. The CDR3 is made up of 15 amino acids. This CDR3 is CASSDLAGATDTQYF. The CDR3, as DNA: TGTGCCAGCAGTGACCTAGCGGGAGCTACAGATACGCAGTATTTT.

This chain joins TRBV19 and TRBJ1-2; D is unclear. This CDR3 region has 14 residues. CDR1 and CDR2 (germline): LNHDA, SQIVND (reference sequence). V was clipped by 1 base and J by 8 bases, with 14 bases between them. This CDR3 reads CASSIGPEAEGYTF. The CDR3 coding sequence is TGTGCCAGTAGTATAGGGCCGGAGGCAGAAGGCTACACCTTC.

The chain combines TRBV5-4 with TRBJ2-7; D is ambiguous. Germline values: CDR1 SGHNT, CDR2 YYREEE (reference sequence). The length of the CDR3 is 14 residues. Trimming left V 7 bases short and J 2 bases short, with 16 bases between. The CDR3 DNA reads as TGTGCCAGCCGTTCAGACTTCACCCCCTACGAGCAGTACGTC. It encodes CASRSDFTPYEQYV.

In its sample, this clone was seen a few times. The J gene is TRBJ2-7, the V gene TRBV5-1; 9 bases align to TRBD1. V lost 4 bases to trimming and J lost 3 bases; unmatched junction nucleotides: 11. The CDR3 runs 16 residues. Per germline, CDR1 SGHRS and CDR2 YFSETQ. The CDR3 loop reads CASSLLPRDRDYEQYF. DNA for the CDR3: TGCGCCAGCAGCCTCCTACCCCGGGACAGGGACTACGAGCAGTACTTC.

The chain has TRBV9 and TRBJ1-3; TRBD1 is a possible D gene (6 bases). CDR1 is SGDLS and CDR2 is YYNGEE in the germline V gene. This CDR3 comprises 14 residues. The V end lost 3 bases, the J end lost 4 bases, and 11 bases lay between the germline ends. The CDR3 sequence: CASSARQAGNTIYF. CDR3 bases: TGTGCCAGCAGCGCCAGACAGGCGGGAAACACCATATATTTT. The whole variable domain, filled in from reference TRBV9 and TRBJ1-3, reads DSGVTQTPKHLITATGQRVTLRCSPRSGDLSVYWYQQSLDQGLQFLIQYYNGEERAKGNILERFSAQQFPDLHSELNLSSLELGDSALYFCASSARQAGNTIYFGEGSWLTVV.

This chain connects TRBV2 to TRBJ2-2, with TRBD2 matching over 7 bases. J lost 0 bases, V lost 7 bases, and 2 bases had no gene match. The CDR3 runs to 14 residues. In germline, CDR1 is SNHLY, CDR2 FYNNEI. The CDR3 sequence is CASNLAANTGELFF. CDR3 DNA sequence: TGTGCCAGCAATCTAGCGGCGAACACCGGGGAGCTGTTTTTT.

The chain has TRBV19 and TRBJ1-5; 10 bases line up with TRBD1. Looked up from germline, CDR1 is LNHDA and CDR2 is SQIVND (reference sequence). Germline trimming cut 8 bases from V and 0 bases from J; bases unmatched to any gene: 7. The CDR3 spans 16 residues. The CDR3 spells CASSRGDRGSNQPQHF. The DNA of the CDR3 is TGTGCCAGTTCTAGGGGGGACAGGGGTAGCAATCAGCCCCAGCATTTT.

The chain joins TRBV10-3 to TRBJ2-1; D not certain. The CDR3 covers 13 residues. Per germline, CDR1 ENHRY and CDR2 SYGVKD. Trimming removed 4 bases from V and 7 bases from J, with 11 bases in between. This CDR3 reads CAISGGPPNEQFF. In nucleotides, the CDR3 is TGTGCCATCAGTGGAGGCCCACCGAATGAGCAGTTCTTC.

This chain uses TRBV6-2 or TRBV6-3 with TRBJ2-4, with 8 nucleotides matching TRBD2. The CDR3 sequence is 14 residues long. Germline V CDR1 and CDR2: MNHEY, SVGEGT. V lost 5 bases and J lost 8; bases outside the gene matches: 8. The CDR3: CASSHRTSWDIQYF. The CDR3 DNA is TGTGCCAGCAGTCACCGGACTAGCTGGGACATTCAGTACTTC.

This sequence joins TRBV7-8 and TRBJ1-1, with unresolved D. Trimming pared 1 base from V and 6 bases from J, leaving 18 bases between. Germline CDR1 SGHVS, CDR2 FQNEAQ. The CDR3 runs to 16 residues. The CDR3 DNA sequence: TGTGCCAGCAGCTTAGAAACGGTTAGCTCCAGCGCTGAAGCTTTCTTT. It specifies CASSLETVSSSAEAFF.

The genes are TRBV11-1 and TRBJ1-1; no reliable D call. The V gene lost 5 bases and the J gene lost 7 bases, with 14 bases spanning the gap. Germline CDR1 and CDR2: SGHAT and FQDESV (reference sequence). This CDR3 contains 13 residues. Here the CDR3 reads CASSQRPGGEAFF. The CDR3 DNA reads TGTGCCAGCAGCCAAAGGCCTGGCGGTGAAGCTTTCTTT.